These T cell receptor beta chains were read from a single sample in a study of T cell repertoires in cytomegalovirus infection. TCRdb reprocessed the reads with MiXCR, giving one entry per CDR3 protein. The sample shows fewer than 1,000,000 distinct CDR3 sequences, roughly 30% of them seen only once. These receptors are not linked to any known antigen. Specimen: cultured CD8+ T cells from PBMCs, collected from culture after CMV antigen stimulation. Receptor source: a human donor in good health (CMV status not recorded). Some clones in this sample may be carry-over from other donors' samples. Each CDR3 is given with its conserved first and last residue. D genes are given only for firm matches. Rows give clone size only sometimes, using once, few, many, or a class for an expanded clone.

j_call: TRBJ1-1; v_call: TRBV7-9; clone_size: NA; d_call: NA; cdr3_aa: CASSLEALAANTEAFF; cdr3_nt: TGTGCCAGCAGCTTAGAGGCGTTAGCGGCGAACACTGAAGCTTTCTTT
j_call: TRBJ1-2; v_call: TRBV4-2; clone_size: NA; d_call: NA; cdr3_aa: CASSQEEGQNYGYTF; cdr3_nt: TGTGCCAGCAGCCAAGAGGAGGGGCAGAACTATGGCTACACCTTC
j_call: TRBJ1-2; v_call: TRBV6-2/TRBV6-3; clone_size: few; d_call: NA; cdr3_aa: CASSPGTDANYGYTF; cdr3_nt: TGTGCCAGCAGTCCCGGGACCGATGCTAACTATGGCTACACCTTC
j_call: TRBJ2-5; v_call: TRBV4-1; clone_size: NA; d_call: NA; cdr3_aa: CASSQVSRGDEETQYF; cdr3_nt: TGCGCCAGCAGCCAAGTGTCCAGGGGAGATGAAGAGACCCAGTACTTC
j_call: TRBJ1-2; v_call: TRBV6-5; clone_size: NA; d_call: NA; cdr3_aa: CASSFYITAPRGYGYTF; cdr3_nt: TGTGCCAGCAGTTTCTACATAACAGCCCCTCGGGGCTATGGCTACACCTTC
j_call: TRBJ1-5; v_call: TRBV2; clone_size: once; d_call: NA; cdr3_aa: CASKQLDGGQPQHF; cdr3_nt: TGTGCCAGCAAACAATTGGATGGGGGTCAGCCCCAGCATTTT
j_call: TRBJ1-1; v_call: TRBV4-2; clone_size: few; d_call: NA; cdr3_aa: CASSQLEGPNTEAFF; cdr3_nt: TGTGCCAGCAGCCAACTTGAGGGCCCGAACACTGAAGCTTTCTTT
j_call: TRBJ2-4; v_call: TRBV7-4; clone_size: NA; d_call: NA; cdr3_aa: CASSLVGGRENIQYF; cdr3_nt: TGTGCCAGCAGCTTAGTCGGGGGGCGGGAAAACATTCAGTACTTC
j_call: TRBJ2-7; v_call: TRBV12-3/TRBV12-4; clone_size: few; d_call: NA; cdr3_aa: CASSAGTNYEQYF; cdr3_nt: TGTGCCAGCAGTGCCGGGACGAACTACGAGCAGTACTTC
j_call: TRBJ2-7; v_call: TRBV6-6; clone_size: NA; d_call: TRBD1; cdr3_aa: CASSPISGGDYEQYF; cdr3_nt: TGTGCCAGCTCCCCAATATCAGGGGGCGACTACGAGCAGTACTTC
j_call: TRBJ1-1; v_call: TRBV11-1; clone_size: NA; d_call: NA; cdr3_aa: CASSLRTVRNTEAFF; cdr3_nt: TGTGCCAGCAGCTTAAGGACAGTCCGGAACACTGAAGCTTTCTTT
j_call: TRBJ2-1; v_call: TRBV29-1; clone_size: NA; d_call: NA; cdr3_aa: CSVETTTYNEQFF; cdr3_nt: TGCAGCGTTGAGACGACTACCTACAATGAGCAGTTCTTC
j_call: TRBJ2-5; v_call: TRBV24-1; clone_size: few; d_call: NA; cdr3_aa: CATAGIQETQYF; cdr3_nt: TGTGCCACCGCAGGAATCCAAGAGACCCAGTACTTC
j_call: TRBJ1-4; v_call: TRBV6-5; clone_size: NA; d_call: NA; cdr3_aa: CASRPTGRATNEKLFF; cdr3_nt: TGTGCCAGCAGGCCGACAGGACGAGCAACTAATGAAAAACTGTTTTTT
j_call: TRBJ1-1; v_call: TRBV4-1; clone_size: NA; d_call: TRBD1; cdr3_aa: CASSQGTQGAWTEAFF; cdr3_nt: TGCGCCAGCAGCCAAGGTACCCAGGGGGCCTGGACTGAAGCTTTCTTT
j_call: TRBJ2-1; v_call: TRBV7-2; clone_size: many; d_call: TRBD2; cdr3_aa: CASSLPREETSGPFNEQFF; cdr3_nt: TGTGCCAGCAGCTTACCACGGGAGGAAACTAGCGGGCCCTTCAATGAGCAGTTCTTC
j_call: TRBJ2-3; v_call: TRBV7-2; clone_size: many; d_call: TRBD1; cdr3_aa: CASSFRTGGYEDTQYF; cdr3_nt: TGTGCCAGCAGCTTTCGTACAGGGGGATACGAAGATACGCAGTATTTT
j_call: TRBJ1-1; v_call: TRBV6-5; clone_size: few; d_call: NA; cdr3_aa: CASSWTQTGTEAFF; cdr3_nt: TGTGCCAGCAGTTGGACCCAAACGGGCACTGAAGCTTTCTTT
j_call: TRBJ1-6; v_call: TRBV3-1; clone_size: NA; d_call: NA; cdr3_aa: CASSITQGANSPLHF; cdr3_nt: TGTGCCAGCAGCATTACGCAGGGTGCTAATTCACCCCTCCACTTT
j_call: TRBJ1-6; v_call: TRBV7-2; clone_size: many; d_call: NA; cdr3_aa: CASSSTGPNSPLHF; cdr3_nt: TGTGCCAGCAGCTCAACAGGGCCGAATTCACCCCTCCACTTT
j_call: TRBJ1-4; v_call: TRBV28; clone_size: NA; d_call: TRBD1; cdr3_aa: CASSSDRGGFGKLFF; cdr3_nt: TGTGCCAGCAGTTCGGACAGGGGAGGTTTCGGAAAACTGTTTTTT
j_call: TRBJ2-2; v_call: TRBV28; clone_size: NA; d_call: NA; cdr3_aa: CASSLFRERTGELFF; cdr3_nt: TGTGCCAGCAGTTTATTCAGAGAGCGCACCGGGGAGCTGTTTTTT
j_call: TRBJ2-3; v_call: TRBV11-2; clone_size: few; d_call: TRBD2; cdr3_aa: CASSLFGTSGSGSTDTQYF; cdr3_nt: TGTGCCAGCAGCTTATTCGGGACTAGCGGATCGGGTAGCACAGATACGCAGTATTTT
j_call: TRBJ2-2; v_call: TRBV24-1; clone_size: NA; d_call: NA; cdr3_aa: CATSDPDSSNTGELFF; cdr3_nt: TGTGCCACCAGTGATCCCGACAGTTCGAACACCGGGGAGCTGTTTTTT
j_call: TRBJ1-5; v_call: TRBV4-1; clone_size: NA; d_call: NA; cdr3_aa: CASSQVQGISNQPQHF; cdr3_nt: TGCGCCAGCAGCCAAGTTCAGGGGATCAGCAATCAGCCCCAGCATTTT
j_call: TRBJ1-5; v_call: TRBV2; clone_size: NA; d_call: NA; cdr3_aa: CASSLGGFVDQPQHF; cdr3_nt: TGTGCCAGCAGCCTAGGCGGGTTTGTGGATCAGCCCCAGCATTTT
j_call: TRBJ2-4; v_call: TRBV7-9; clone_size: NA; d_call: NA; cdr3_aa: CASSSDGYIQYF; cdr3_nt: TGTGCCAGCAGCTCCGACGGTTACATTCAGTACTTC
j_call: TRBJ1-6; v_call: TRBV7-3; clone_size: many; d_call: TRBD1; cdr3_aa: CASSTTGVSPLHF; cdr3_nt: TGTGCCAGCAGCACAACAGGGGTCTCACCCCTCCACTTT
j_call: TRBJ2-2; v_call: TRBV7-9; clone_size: many; d_call: NA; cdr3_aa: CASSPPDQFVSGELFF; cdr3_nt: TGTGCCAGCAGCCCGCCGGACCAGTTCGTGAGCGGGGAGCTGTTTTTT
j_call: TRBJ1-2; v_call: TRBV2; clone_size: few; d_call: TRBD1; cdr3_aa: CASEGQIGGYTF; cdr3_nt: TGTGCCAGCGAGGGACAGATTGGTGGCTACACCTTC
j_call: TRBJ2-5; v_call: TRBV5-5; clone_size: NA; d_call: TRBD1; cdr3_aa: CASSLQGGEGETQYF; cdr3_nt: TGTGCCAGCAGCTTACAGGGGGGAGAAGGAGAGACCCAGTACTTC
j_call: TRBJ2-3; v_call: TRBV6-1; clone_size: many; d_call: TRBD1; cdr3_aa: CASSPWTGLRDTQYF; cdr3_nt: TGTGCCAGCAGTCCATGGACAGGGTTGAGAGATACGCAGTATTTT
j_call: TRBJ2-1; v_call: TRBV7-2; clone_size: many; d_call: NA; cdr3_aa: CASSLGWAGIYNEQFF; cdr3_nt: TGTGCCAGCAGCTTAGGTTGGGCGGGGATCTACAATGAGCAGTTCTTC
j_call: TRBJ1-1; v_call: TRBV7-6; clone_size: NA; d_call: TRBD1; cdr3_aa: CASSQGQGAQGNTEAFF; cdr3_nt: TGTGCCAGCAGCCAGGGACAGGGGGCGCAGGGCAACACTGAAGCTTTCTTT
j_call: TRBJ2-2; v_call: TRBV12-3/TRBV12-4; clone_size: few; d_call: NA; cdr3_aa: CASSLAGLYTGELFF; cdr3_nt: TGTGCCAGCAGTTTAGCGGGGCTATACACCGGGGAGCTGTTTTTT
j_call: TRBJ1-1; v_call: TRBV27; clone_size: NA; d_call: NA; cdr3_aa: CASSLLFSPSNRHTEAFF; cdr3_nt: TGTGCCAGCAGTTTATTGTTTTCCCCCTCAAACCGGCACACTGAAGCTTTCTTT
j_call: TRBJ2-1; v_call: TRBV2; clone_size: NA; d_call: NA; cdr3_aa: CASSPTAAVEQFF; cdr3_nt: TGTGCGTCCTCTCCGACGGCCGCGGTTGAGCAGTTCTTC
j_call: TRBJ2-4; v_call: TRBV11-2; clone_size: NA; d_call: TRBD1; cdr3_aa: CASSLWTGSIQYF; cdr3_nt: TGTGCCAGCAGCCTATGGACAGGGAGCATTCAGTACTTC
j_call: TRBJ1-2; v_call: TRBV10-3; clone_size: NA; d_call: TRBD1; cdr3_aa: CAISDPDRGPAYGYTF; cdr3_nt: TGTGCCATCAGTGACCCGGACAGGGGGCCGGCCTATGGCTACACCTTC
j_call: TRBJ2-1; v_call: TRBV6-1; clone_size: NA; d_call: TRBD2; cdr3_aa: CASSGEERDYLRSSYNEQFF; cdr3_nt: TGTGCCAGCAGTGGGGAAGAACGGGACTACCTTCGGAGCTCCTACAATGAGCAGTTCTTC
j_call: TRBJ1-6; v_call: TRBV6-1; clone_size: NA; d_call: NA; cdr3_aa: CASSGSNRVRDSPLHF; cdr3_nt: TGTGCCAGCAGTGGTTCGAACAGGGTTCGTGATTCACCCCTCCACTTT
j_call: TRBJ2-1; v_call: TRBV2; clone_size: NA; d_call: TRBD2; cdr3_aa: CASRPVGLAARGEQFF; cdr3_nt: TGTGCCAGCAGACCTGTCGGACTAGCGGCGAGGGGTGAGCAGTTCTTC
j_call: TRBJ2-3; v_call: TRBV10-1; clone_size: NA; d_call: NA; cdr3_aa: CASSLDAPDTQYF; cdr3_nt: TGCGCCAGCAGCCTGGACGCCCCAGATACGCAGTATTTT
j_call: TRBJ1-1; v_call: TRBV7-8; clone_size: many; d_call: TRBD1; cdr3_aa: CASSLNRGPEAFF; cdr3_nt: TGTGCCAGCAGCTTGAACAGGGGGCCTGAAGCTTTCTTT
j_call: TRBJ2-2; v_call: TRBV11-1; clone_size: many; d_call: TRBD1; cdr3_aa: CASSSLRGPGGELFF; cdr3_nt: TGTGCCAGCAGCTCCCTTAGGGGGCCGGGCGGGGAGCTGTTTTTT
j_call: TRBJ2-3; v_call: TRBV7-9; clone_size: few; d_call: TRBD1; cdr3_aa: CASRTGQGITDTQYF; cdr3_nt: TGTGCCAGCAGAACCGGACAGGGGATTACAGATACGCAGTATTTT
j_call: TRBJ2-5; v_call: TRBV7-2; clone_size: many; d_call: NA; cdr3_aa: CASSLNPSPIGLRQETQYF; cdr3_nt: TGTGCCAGCAGCTTAAACCCCTCACCGATCGGACTCCGCCAAGAGACCCAGTACTTC
j_call: TRBJ2-1; v_call: TRBV6-5; clone_size: few; d_call: TRBD1; cdr3_aa: CASSYRTGRYRNEQFF; cdr3_nt: TGTGCCAGCAGTTACAGGACAGGGAGGTATAGGAATGAGCAGTTCTTC
j_call: TRBJ1-1; v_call: TRBV4-3; clone_size: few; d_call: TRBD1; cdr3_aa: CASSQETGWTEAFF; cdr3_nt: TGCGCCAGCAGCCAGGAGACAGGGTGGACTGAAGCTTTCTTT
j_call: TRBJ1-2; v_call: TRBV7-8; clone_size: many; d_call: NA; cdr3_aa: CASSLRGGDGYTF; cdr3_nt: TGTGCCAGCAGCTTAAGGGGGGGTGATGGCTACACCTTC
j_call: TRBJ2-5; v_call: TRBV15; clone_size: NA; d_call: TRBD1; cdr3_aa: CATSMGQARVETQYF; cdr3_nt: TGTGCCACCAGCATGGGACAGGCGCGAGTAGAGACCCAGTACTTC
j_call: TRBJ2-5; v_call: TRBV5-1; clone_size: NA; d_call: NA; cdr3_aa: CASSFNGGEGETQYF; cdr3_nt: TGCGCCAGCAGCTTCAACGGGGGCGAGGGGGAGACCCAGTACTTC
j_call: TRBJ2-1; v_call: TRBV6-1; clone_size: many; d_call: TRBD2; cdr3_aa: CASMRTRAYNEQFF; cdr3_nt: TGTGCCAGCATGCGGACTAGGGCATACAATGAGCAGTTCTTC
j_call: TRBJ1-2; v_call: TRBV27; clone_size: NA; d_call: NA; cdr3_aa: CASSLSGAITRGNYGYTF; cdr3_nt: TGTGCCAGCAGTTTATCAGGGGCCATTACACGGGGTAACTATGGCTACACCTTC
j_call: TRBJ1-2; v_call: TRBV19; clone_size: few; d_call: NA; cdr3_aa: CASSTSGRAAGYTYGYTF; cdr3_nt: TGTGCCAGTAGTACATCAGGGAGAGCAGCGGGATATACCTATGGCTACACCTTC
j_call: TRBJ1-2; v_call: TRBV14; clone_size: NA; d_call: NA; cdr3_aa: CASSQDLNRDYGYTF; cdr3_nt: TGTGCCAGCAGCCAAGATCTGAACAGGGACTATGGCTACACCTTC
j_call: TRBJ1-1; v_call: TRBV19; clone_size: NA; d_call: NA; cdr3_aa: CASSIPLPGRSTEAFF; cdr3_nt: TGTGCCAGTAGTATCCCACTCCCTGGACGGTCTACTGAAGCTTTCTTT